This T cell receptor (beta chain) was captured by sequencing in a study of OX40 agonist ivuxolimab in advanced cancers. With regard to the full study: The costimulatory receptor OX40 (CD134) was targeted by ivuxolimab, a fully human IgG2 agonistic monoclonal antibody. Intravenous ivuxolimab was administered to patients every 2 weeks at six dose levels: 0.01, 0.1, 0.3, 1.5, 3 and 10 mg/kg. Among the roughly 52 dose-escalation patients, some 20 had hepatocellular carcinoma, 15 or so melanoma, 9 renal cell carcinoma and 9 head and neck cancer. A male proportion of 70% to 90% and a mean age of approximately 55 years, ranging from 23 to 79, were recorded for the dose-escalation cohort. Patients were allowed to have had prior anti-PD-1, anti-PD-L1 or anti-CTLA-4 therapy, and approximately 40% of the dose-escalation patients had been treated with checkpoint inhibitors. Partial responses were achieved by three dose-escalation patients, of whom one had hepatocellular carcinoma and two had cutaneous melanoma. Peripheral TCRbeta sequencing aimed to test whether ivuxolimab altered TCR sequence diversity and caused clonal T-cell expansion. The monotherapy dose-escalation portion (N of about 50 patients) of the phase I ivuxolimab trial is reported in the paper.

CDR1 and CDR2 are read off the germline V gene as SGDLS and YYNGEE. The cysteine opens and the phenylalanine closes a CDR3 of 16 amino acids. Of the read, only the CDR3 DNA is kept; its 48 bases are in frame from base 1. The junction carries 14 bases between V and J, which are trimmed by 1 base and 4 bases respectively. Results and caveats for the whole study, not just this receptor: Low levels of normalized T-cell clonal expansion were also seen in some nonresponding patients. After ivuxolimab, more expanded clones were found on average in CD8+ T cells than in CD4+ T cells. At doses of 0.1 to 3.0 mg/kg, clonal expansion of both CD4+ and CD8+ T cells in blood was seen between baseline and week 6. In partial responders in the 0.1-3.0 mg/kg groups, normalized peripheral clonal expansion was found to be among the lowest, especially among CD8+ T cells. The antigen specificity of the peripheral T cells that underwent clonal expansion was not determined.

Genomic DNA was extracted from sorted cells for sequencing of the TCRbeta CDR3 region. The immunoSEQ Assay was used to sequence the TCRbeta CDR3 regions. TCRdb limited this immuneACCESS table to in-frame rearrangements with V and J called. A share of clones is missing; checked studies link under half to unresolved V genes, and the rest is unexplained. This sample gives 100,000 to 150,000 clones in total; less than 95% of them show up just once. Roughly 0.8% of the sample lies in the top ten. Patients with a history of autoimmune disease or receiving systemic immunosuppression were excluded from the trial. Peripheral blood for TCR sequencing was drawn from every dose cohort at baseline, at cycle 4 day 1 and at cycle 7 day 1. The samples were drawn from a first-in-human, open-label, multicenter phase I dose-escalation trial of ivuxolimab. Adults with locally advanced or metastatic melanoma, renal cell, hepatocellular, or head and neck squamous cell carcinoma were enrolled in the trial. Before TCR sequencing, CD4+ T cells and CD8+ T cells were sorted from peripheral blood as separate populations.

With regard to this clone: It lacks a known antigen. No base quality values were provided; no much bigger clone lies one nucleotide off.

The sample consisted of CD4+ or CD8+ T cells sorted from blood, taken in a trial of the OX40 agonist ivuxolimab. Rearrangement joined TRBV9 to TRBJ2-2; the D gene identity is not certain. The sequence was collected from an adult with an advanced solid tumor such as melanoma, head and neck, liver or kidney cancer. The CDR3 here reads CASSVSAKKSTGELFF. In nucleotides, the sequence is TGTGCCAGCAGCGTATCTGCGAAGAAGAGCACCGGGGAGCTGTTTTTT.